Sequencing of this TCR beta chain was carried out in a study of T cells in women clearing cervical HPV infection. The wider study: Case blood was drawn a median approximately 160 days after lesion detection.

On this clone itself: The observed sequence ends 3 residues before the CDR3 terminus, with the missing tail filled in from the germline J gene.

Prevalent HPV16 infections were excluded; only incident single HPV16 infections included. MY09/MY11 PCR detected cervical HPV DNA; dot-blot assigned genotypes. TCRdb keeps only in-frame clones here, not all; method: immunoSEQ multiplex PCR. Recorded here are around 35,000 clones; the top ten clones represent 1.4%. Looked up from germline, CDR1 is SGHKS and CDR2 is YYEKEE (reference sequence). The ends lost 3 bases at V and 4 bases at J; junction bases unmatched: 4. The length of the CDR3 is 14 residues. This receptor was taken from a woman between 18 and 70 years old with a cervical HPV16 infection that either progressed to CIN3+ or cleared (not recorded which). Sequenced sample: blood buffy coat. V is TRBV5-5 and J is TRBJ1-3, with 7 bases identical to TRBD1. This chain's CDR3 is CASSSQGLGNTIYF. Partial CDR3 DNA: TGTGCCAGCAGCTCACAGGGGTTAGGAAACACC.